This T cell receptor (beta chain) was profiled in a study of cytomegalovirus exposure and HLA in healthy donors. General study points: A link between a missense DCLRE1C variant and TCR beta V- and J-gene trimming emerged from a later analysis.

The CDR3 is 13 amino acids. Germline V lookup: CDR1 MDHEN, CDR2 SYDVKM. The ends were cut back, 2 bases at V and 7 bases at J, with 11 bases in the middle. Vbeta (60) and Jbeta (13) primers were used in the PCR. Using immunoSEQ multiplex PCR, the repertoire was profiled, and TCRdb retains in-frame clones only, with some absent. The sample lists approximately 210,000 clones; about 83% were seen once. Only a few counts were recorded for this clone. The antigen is unknown. The sample comprised PBMCs. This chain joins TRBV28 and TRBJ1-2; D is unresolved. This receptor was obtained from a woman between 50 and 59 years old in good health and CMV-seropositive. This chain's CDR3 is CASSLLPHPGYTF. The CDR3 DNA reads TGTGCCAGCAGTTTACTACCGCATCCTGGCTACACCTTC.